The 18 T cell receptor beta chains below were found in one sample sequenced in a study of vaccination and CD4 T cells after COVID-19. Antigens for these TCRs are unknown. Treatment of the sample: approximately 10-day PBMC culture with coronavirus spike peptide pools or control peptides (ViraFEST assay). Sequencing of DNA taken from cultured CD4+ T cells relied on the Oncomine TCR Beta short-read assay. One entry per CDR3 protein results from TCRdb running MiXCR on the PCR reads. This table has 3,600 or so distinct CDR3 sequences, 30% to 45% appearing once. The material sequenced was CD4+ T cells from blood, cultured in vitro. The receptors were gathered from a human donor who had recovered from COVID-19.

In nucleotides, the CDR3 is TGTGCCAGCAGCCAGGGACACCGCACAGATACGCAGTATTTT. This translates into CASSQGHRTDTQYF. This chain links TRBV7-3 with TRBJ2-3, with D perhaps matching TRBD1 (6 bases). CDR1 is SGHTA, CDR2 FQGTGA, per germline. The CDR3 is 14 residues long. Between the trimmed V and J ends, which lost 5 bases and 1 base, there was a span of 10 bases.

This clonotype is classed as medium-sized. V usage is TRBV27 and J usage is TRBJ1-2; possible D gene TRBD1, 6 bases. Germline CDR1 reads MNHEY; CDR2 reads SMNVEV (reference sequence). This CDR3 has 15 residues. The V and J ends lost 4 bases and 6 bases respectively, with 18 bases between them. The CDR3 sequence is CASSSYREGSDGYTF. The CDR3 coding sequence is TGTGCCAGCAGTTCGTACAGGGAGGGGTCCGATGGCTACACCTTC.

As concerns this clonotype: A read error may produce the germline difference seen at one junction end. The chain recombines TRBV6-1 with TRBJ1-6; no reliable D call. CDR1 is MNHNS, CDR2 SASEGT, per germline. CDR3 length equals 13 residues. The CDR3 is CASRRSYNSPLHF. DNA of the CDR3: TGTGCCAGCAGGAGGAGTTATAATTCACCCCTCCATTTT.

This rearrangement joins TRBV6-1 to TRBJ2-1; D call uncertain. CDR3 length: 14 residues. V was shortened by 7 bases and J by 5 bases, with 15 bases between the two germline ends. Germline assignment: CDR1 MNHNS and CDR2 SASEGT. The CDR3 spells CASTSTGANNEQFF. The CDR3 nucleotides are TGTGCCAGCACCTCGACCGGAGCTAACAATGAGCAGTTCTTC.

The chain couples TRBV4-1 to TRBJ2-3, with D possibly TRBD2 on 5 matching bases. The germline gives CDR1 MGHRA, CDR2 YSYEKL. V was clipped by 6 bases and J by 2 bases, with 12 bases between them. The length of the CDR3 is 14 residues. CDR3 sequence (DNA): TGCGCCAGCAGGGGCGGCGACTACACAGATACGCAGTATTTT. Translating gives CASRGGDYTDTQYF.

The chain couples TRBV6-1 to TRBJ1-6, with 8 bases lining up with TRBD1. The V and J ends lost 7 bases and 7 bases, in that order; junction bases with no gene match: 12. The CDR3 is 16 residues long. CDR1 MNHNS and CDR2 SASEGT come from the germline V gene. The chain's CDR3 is CASTENGQGGNSPLHF. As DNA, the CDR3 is TGTGCCAGCACAGAAAATGGACAGGGAGGGAATTCACCCCTCCACTTT.

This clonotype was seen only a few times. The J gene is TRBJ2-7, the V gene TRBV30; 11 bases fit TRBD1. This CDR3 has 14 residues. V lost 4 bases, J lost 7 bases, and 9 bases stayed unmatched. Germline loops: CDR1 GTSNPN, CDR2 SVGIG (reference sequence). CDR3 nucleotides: TGTGCCTGGACCCCAGGACAGGGGGCTGGGGAGCAGTACTTC. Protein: CAWTPGQGAGEQYF. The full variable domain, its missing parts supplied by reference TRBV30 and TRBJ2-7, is SQTIHQWPATLVQPVGSPLSLECTVEGTSNPNLYWYRQAAGRGLQLLFYSVGIGQISSEVPQNLSASRPQDRQFILSSKKLLLSDSGFYLCAWTPGQGAGEQYFGPGTRLTVT.

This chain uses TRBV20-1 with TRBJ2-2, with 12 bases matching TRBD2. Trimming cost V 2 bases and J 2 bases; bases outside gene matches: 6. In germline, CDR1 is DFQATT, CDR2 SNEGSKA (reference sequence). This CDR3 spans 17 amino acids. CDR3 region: CSARPTSGGTNTGELFF. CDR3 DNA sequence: TGCAGTGCTAGACCTACTAGCGGGGGGACCAACACCGGGGAGCTGTTTTTT.

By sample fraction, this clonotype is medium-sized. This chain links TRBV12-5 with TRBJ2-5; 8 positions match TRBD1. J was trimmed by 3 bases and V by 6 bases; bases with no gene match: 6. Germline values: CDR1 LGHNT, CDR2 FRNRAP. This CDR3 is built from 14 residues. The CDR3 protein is CASGPPTGEETQYF. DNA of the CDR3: TGTGCTAGTGGACCTCCGACAGGGGAAGAGACCCAGTACTTC.

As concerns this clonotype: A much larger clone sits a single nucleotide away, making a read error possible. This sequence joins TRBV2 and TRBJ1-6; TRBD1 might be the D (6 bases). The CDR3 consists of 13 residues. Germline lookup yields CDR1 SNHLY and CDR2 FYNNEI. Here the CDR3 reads CASKHRENSPLLF. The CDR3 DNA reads TGTGCCAGCAAGCACAGGGAAAATTCACCCCTCCTCTTT.

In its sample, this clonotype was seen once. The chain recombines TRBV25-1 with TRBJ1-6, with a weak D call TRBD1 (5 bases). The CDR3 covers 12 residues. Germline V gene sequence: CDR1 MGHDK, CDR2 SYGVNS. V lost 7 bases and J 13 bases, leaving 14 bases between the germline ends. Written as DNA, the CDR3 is TGTGCCAGCAACCAAGGGGTTATTCCCCTCCACTTT. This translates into CASNQGVIPLHF. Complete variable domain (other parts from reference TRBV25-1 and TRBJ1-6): EADIYQTPRYLVIGTGKKITLECSQTMGHDKMYWYQQDPGMELHLIHYSYGVNSTEKGDLSSESTVSRIRTEHFPLTLESARPSHTSQYLCASNQGVIPLHFGNGTRLTVT.

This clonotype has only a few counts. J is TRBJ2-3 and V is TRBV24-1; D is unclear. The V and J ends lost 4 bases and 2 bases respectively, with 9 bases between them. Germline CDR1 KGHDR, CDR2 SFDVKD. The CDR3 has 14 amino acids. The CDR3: CATSDPGTTDTQYF. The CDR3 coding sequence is TGTGCCACCAGTGACCCCGGAACCACAGATACGCAGTATTTT.

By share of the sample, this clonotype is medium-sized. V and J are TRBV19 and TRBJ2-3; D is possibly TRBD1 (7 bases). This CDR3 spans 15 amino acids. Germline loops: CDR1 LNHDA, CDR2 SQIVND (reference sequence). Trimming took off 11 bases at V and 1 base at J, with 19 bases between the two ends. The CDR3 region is CARVGGGMGTDTQYF. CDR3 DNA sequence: TGTGCCCGGGTCGGAGGGGGCATGGGCACAGATACGCAGTATTTT.

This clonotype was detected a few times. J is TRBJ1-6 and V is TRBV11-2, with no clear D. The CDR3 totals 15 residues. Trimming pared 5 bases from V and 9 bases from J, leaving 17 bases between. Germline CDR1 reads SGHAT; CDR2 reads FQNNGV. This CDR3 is CASSLPEAHGSPLHF. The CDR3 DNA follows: TGTGCCAGCAGCCTCCCAGAGGCTCACGGTTCACCCCTCCACTTT.

The CDR3 reads CSATTGAVNTEAFF. CDR3 DNA sequence: TGCAGTGCAACAACAGGGGCCGTGAACACTGAAGCTTTCTTT. The V gene is TRBV20-1, the J gene TRBJ1-1; TRBD1 matches at 7 bases. The CDR3 has 14 amino acids. Per germline, CDR1 DFQATT and CDR2 SNEGSKA (reference sequence). V dropped 6 bases and J dropped 0; count of bases not matched to a gene: 7.

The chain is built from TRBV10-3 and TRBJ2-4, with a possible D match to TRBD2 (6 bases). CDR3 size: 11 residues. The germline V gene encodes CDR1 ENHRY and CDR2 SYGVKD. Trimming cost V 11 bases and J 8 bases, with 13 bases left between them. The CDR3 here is CAVGPGDIQYF. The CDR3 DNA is TGTGCCGTTGGCCCGGGGGACATTCAGTACTTC.

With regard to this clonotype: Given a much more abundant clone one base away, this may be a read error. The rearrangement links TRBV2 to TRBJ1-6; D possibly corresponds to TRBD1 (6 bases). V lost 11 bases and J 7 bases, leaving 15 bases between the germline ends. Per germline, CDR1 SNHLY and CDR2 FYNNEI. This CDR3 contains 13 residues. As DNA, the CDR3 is TGTGCCGGCAAGCACAGGGAAAATTCACCCCTCCACTTT. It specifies CAGKHRENSPLHF.

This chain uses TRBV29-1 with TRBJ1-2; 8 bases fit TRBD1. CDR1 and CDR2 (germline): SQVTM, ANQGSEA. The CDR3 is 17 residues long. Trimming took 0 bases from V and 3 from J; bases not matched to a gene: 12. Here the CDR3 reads CSVEDAGGNAPYYGYTF. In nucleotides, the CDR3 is TGCAGCGTTGAAGATGCAGGGGGCAACGCCCCCTACTATGGCTACACCTTC.